The T cell receptor (beta chain) described here comes from a study of T cell changes during pregnancy in multiple sclerosis. This clone showed up just once. The repertoire was sequenced with immunoSEQ multiplex PCR; TCRdb's copy has only in-frame clones and lacks some. The data show about 100,000 clones, with approximately 94% seen just once and about 0.9% held by the top ten. The junction had 10 bases not matched to a gene; V was cut back by 5 bases and J by 4 bases. This CDR3 region has 14 residues. Germline assignment: CDR1 SQVTM and CDR2 ANQGSEA. The chain couples TRBV29-1 to TRBJ2-7; 8 bases match TRBD1. The sample in question was peripheral blood, obtained before pregnancy. The receptor's source is a female donor with multiple sclerosis, enrolled in a pregnancy study. CDR3 in DNA: TGCAGCGTTCGAGGACAGGGACGTGTATACGAGCAGTACTTC. It is translated as CSVRGQGRVYEQYF.